This T cell receptor beta chain derives from a study of blood T cell repertoires in COVID-19. Across the whole study: The United States, Italy and Spain supplied acute and convalescent COVID-19 samples. The cDNA or gDNA used as material had been derived from T cells, B-cell-depleted T cells, or PBMCs.

CDR1 is GTSNPN and CDR2 is SVGIG in the germline V gene (reference sequence). The CDR3 loop spans 16 amino acids. Germline trimming cut 0 bases from V and 5 bases from J; bases unmatched to any gene: 10. A single count supports this clone. The repertoire was sequenced with immunoSEQ multiplex PCR; TCRdb's copy has only in-frame clones and lacks some. This sample has about 270,000 clones, with 80% to 85% found just once. The TCR was taken from a woman aged 60 to 75 with active or convalescent COVID-19. Sequenced sample: peripheral blood. This rearrangement joins TRBV30 to TRBJ2-7; TRBD2 aligns across 10 bases. CDR3 sequence reads: CAWSVRGLAGDHEQYF. In DNA, the CDR3 is TGTGCCTGGAGTGTACGAGGGCTAGCGGGGGATCACGAGCAGTACTTC.